The 13 T cell receptor beta chains given below trace back to one sample, sequenced in a study of shared clonotypes between healthy human individuals. Repertoires were generated with immunoSEQ multiplex PCR, while TCRdb's copy carries only in-frame clones and drops some. The sample comprises roughly 2,500,000 clones, 93% of which are singletons, and around 0.4% rests with the top ten. The sample taken for sequencing was naive CD4+ T cells from PBMCs. Subset meaning: CD45RA+ positively selected. These receptor sequences come from a young man in good health. Some clones in this sample may be carry-over from other donors' samples.

This clone was recorded once. This chain links TRBV5-4 with TRBJ2-3; D tentatively reads TRBD1 or TRBD2 (6 bases each). V shed 4 bases and J shed 6 bases, with 18 bases lying between them. This CDR3 spans 15 amino acids. CDR1 and CDR2 (germline): SGHNT, YYREEE (reference sequence). This CDR3 is CASSPGGTGRDTQYF. The CDR3 DNA reads as TGTGCCAGCAGCCCTGGGGGCACAGGGAGGGATACGCAGTATTTT.

The rearrangement uses TRBV28 and TRBJ1-4; tentatively, D is TRBD1 (6 bases). Trimming left V 6 bases short and J 3 bases short, with 17 bases between. There are 16 residues in the CDR3. CDR1 is MDHEN, CDR2 SYDVKM, per germline. CDR3 coding DNA: TGTGCCAGCAGCACAATTGGGGGGGCGTCTAATGAAAAACTGTTTTTT. Its protein is CASSTIGGASNEKLFF.

The sample holds a few counts of this clone. Other DNA variants within this sample encode the same CDR3. The chain combines TRBV9 with TRBJ2-1; TRBD2 aligns across 10 bases. Per germline, CDR1 SGDLS and CDR2 YYNGEE. The CDR3 totals 15 residues. The V segment lost 3 bases and the J segment 1 base; nucleotides outside the gene matches: 1. CDR3 loop: CASSGSGRSYNEQFF. CDR3 nucleotides: TGTGCCAGCAGCGGTAGCGGGAGGTCCTACAATGAGCAGTTCTTC.

This chain links TRBV21-1 with TRBJ1-3; TRBD1, the table's D call, lacks a check against the DNA. TRBV21-1 is listed as a pseudogene. The CDR3 sequence is 13 residues long. CDR3 DNA: TGTGCCAGCAGCAGTTACACCGGAAACACCATATATTTT. It yields the protein CASSSYTGNTIYF.

This clone has a single count. The rearrangement links TRBV5-1 to TRBJ1-2, with 12 bases aligning to TRBD1. V trimming: 4 bases; J trimming: 5 bases; junction bases outside the gene matches: 6. Germline V gene data show CDR1 as SGHRS and CDR2 as YFSETQ. This CDR3 has 15 residues. In nucleotides, the CDR3 is TGCGCCAGCAGCGACCGGGACAGGGGGCTGTATGGCTACACCTTC. Translated, it gives CASSDRDRGLYGYTF.

The rearrangement joins TRBV10-3 to TRBJ2-7; D gene uncertain. Germline CDR1 ENHRY, CDR2 SYGVKD. The CDR3 is 15 amino acids. With 3 bases removed from V and 0 bases from J, the gap between germline ends came to 12 bases. CDR3 in DNA: TGTGCCATCAGTGATGTTGTTAGGAGCTCCTACGAGCAGTACTTC. Its translation is CAISDVVRSSYEQYF.

The rearrangement uses TRBV5-8 and TRBJ2-1; no reliable D call. The V and J ends lost 7 bases and 8 bases respectively, with 7 bases between them. Germline values: CDR1 SGHTS, CDR2 YDEGEE. This CDR3 comprises 10 residues. CDR3 coding DNA: TGTGCCAGCCCGGGCGATGAGCAGTTCTTC. This translates into CASPGDEQFF. Complete variable domain (other parts from reference TRBV5-8 and TRBJ2-1): EAGVTQSPTHLIKTRGQQATLRCSPISGHTSVYWYQQALGLGLQFLLWYDEGEERNRGNFPPRFSGRQFPNYSSELNVNALELEDSALYLCASPGDEQFFGPGTRLTVL.

The gene calls are TRBV7-2 and TRBJ1-5; D uncertain. Trimming removed 5 bases at V and 5 bases at J, with 10 bases between. There are 13 residues in the CDR3. CDR1 is SGHTA and CDR2 is FQGNSA in the germline V gene. The CDR3 sequence: CASSQDVDQPQHF. CDR3 in DNA: TGTGCCAGCAGCCAAGACGTGGATCAGCCCCAGCATTTT. The full variable domain, with the rest looked up from reference TRBV7-2 and TRBJ1-5, is GAGVSQSPSNKVTEKGKDVELRCDPISGHTALYWYRQSLGQGLEFLIYFQGNSAPDKSGLPSDRFSAERTGGSVSTLTIQRTQQEDSAVYLCASSQDVDQPQHFGDGTRLSIL.

This sequence joins TRBV19 and TRBJ2-7; 8 bases fit TRBD1. V gave up 6 bases and J gave up 3 bases; unmatched junction bases: 7. This CDR3 has 14 amino acids. Germline CDR1 reads LNHDA; CDR2 reads SQIVND (reference sequence). CDR3 sequence reads: CASRTQGTGYEQYF. The CDR3 coding sequence is TGTGCCAGTAGAACTCAGGGGACAGGCTACGAGCAGTACTTC.

This rearrangement joins TRBV28 to TRBJ1-5, with no clear D. The CDR3 extends over 15 amino acids. Germline V gives CDR1 MDHEN, CDR2 SYDVKM. Trimming removed 6 bases at V and 2 bases at J, with 14 bases between. The CDR3 sequence: CASSRLGSGNQPQHF. As DNA, the CDR3 is TGTGCCAGCAGCCGGTTGGGGTCGGGCAATCAGCCCCAGCATTTT.

With regard to this clone: The same CDR3 can be traced to other DNA sequences in this sample. The gene calls are TRBV19 and TRBJ2-3, with 8 nucleotides matching TRBD2. This CDR3 is 14 amino acids long. Trimming removed 3 bases from V and 1 base from J; junction bases left unmatched: 0. Germline V CDR1 and CDR2: LNHDA, SQIVND (reference sequence). The CDR3 sequence is CASSMTSGTDTQYF. CDR3 sequence (DNA): TGTGCCAGTAGTATGACTAGCGGCACAGATACGCAGTATTTT.

This clone showed up just a few times. The chain joins TRBV9 to TRBJ1-1; D is ambiguous. The CDR3 sequence is 14 residues long. CDR1 is SGDLS, CDR2 YYNGEE, per germline. V lost 3 bases, J lost 5 bases, and 14 bases lay in between. The chain's CDR3 is CASSAAPGGTEAFF. The CDR3 nucleotides read TGTGCCAGCAGCGCGGCCCCCGGTGGGACTGAAGCTTTCTTT.

The rearrangement uses TRBV9 and TRBJ1-1, with D possibly being TRBD1 (5 bases). Germline V gene data show CDR1 as SGDLS and CDR2 as YYNGEE. The CDR3 is made up of 14 amino acids. Trimming removed 4 bases at V and 3 bases at J, with 13 bases between. In DNA form, the CDR3 reads TGTGCCAGCAGCACCCCGGGGGTTGACACTGAAGCTTTCTTT. Protein: CASSTPGVDTEAFF.